This T cell receptor (beta chain) came from a study of blood T cell repertoires in COVID-19. Study context: T cells, B-cell-depleted T cells, or PBMCs supplied cDNA or gDNA.

This clone was detected only a few times. Enrolled through a virtual design, the participants were between roughly 18 and 89 years of age and came from approximately 25 US areas. Recovered participants had two consecutive negative NP/OP PCR tests, healthcare professional clearance, or symptom resolution. Profiled with immunoSEQ multiplex PCR; TCRdb holds only in-frame clones, not every one. The repertoire holds about 200,000 clones, with over 80% as singletons. This CDR3 has 15 residues. V was trimmed by 6 bases and J by 8 bases, leaving 19 bases between them. The germline gives CDR1 MDHEN, CDR2 SYDVKM.

The rearrangement uses TRBV28 and TRBJ1-4, with a tentative D call TRBD1 (6 bases). Sequences were obtained from PBMCs or T cells enriched from blood (not recorded which). This receptor was taken from a man aged 25 to 45 who had recovered from COVID-19. The CDR3 loop is CASRNDRMGMEKLFF. The CDR3 DNA follows: TGTGCCAGCAGAAATGACAGGATGGGTATGGAAAAACTGTTTTTT.